This entry describes one T cell receptor (beta chain). Profiling relied on immunoSEQ multiplex PCR, and the TCRdb table lists in-frame clones only, not all of them. This sample has tens of thousands of clones, with 60% to 80% found just once. This entry is derived from a study of T cell clones after liver transplantation. Germline CDR1 is SGDLS and CDR2 is YYNGEE. There are 16 residues in the CDR3. Between the trimmed V and J ends, which lost 4 bases and 3 bases, there was a span of 19 bases. The genes are TRBV9 and TRBJ1-2; a possible D gene is TRBD1 (6 bases). This TCR derives from a human patient who received a liver transplant. Some T cells here may be from the graft donor. Sample: CD4+ T cells from blood, taken at the 22-month timepoint. CDR3: CASSPGASSRDYGYTF. DNA of the CDR3: TGTGCCAGCAGCCCGGGGGCCTCGTCAAGGGACTATGGCTACACCTTC.